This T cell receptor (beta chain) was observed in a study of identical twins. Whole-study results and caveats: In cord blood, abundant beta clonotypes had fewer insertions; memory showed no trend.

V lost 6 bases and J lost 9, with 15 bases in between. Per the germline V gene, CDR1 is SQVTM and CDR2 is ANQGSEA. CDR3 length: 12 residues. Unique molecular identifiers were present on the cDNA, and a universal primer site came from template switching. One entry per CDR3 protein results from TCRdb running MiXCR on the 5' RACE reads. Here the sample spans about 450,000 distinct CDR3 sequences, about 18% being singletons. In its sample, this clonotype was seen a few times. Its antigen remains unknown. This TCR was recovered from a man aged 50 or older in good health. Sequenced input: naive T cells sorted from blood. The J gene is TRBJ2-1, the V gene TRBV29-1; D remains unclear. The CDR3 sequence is CSVRPGVAEQFF. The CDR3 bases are TGCAGCGTGAGGCCTGGGGTGGCTGAGCAGTTCTTC.